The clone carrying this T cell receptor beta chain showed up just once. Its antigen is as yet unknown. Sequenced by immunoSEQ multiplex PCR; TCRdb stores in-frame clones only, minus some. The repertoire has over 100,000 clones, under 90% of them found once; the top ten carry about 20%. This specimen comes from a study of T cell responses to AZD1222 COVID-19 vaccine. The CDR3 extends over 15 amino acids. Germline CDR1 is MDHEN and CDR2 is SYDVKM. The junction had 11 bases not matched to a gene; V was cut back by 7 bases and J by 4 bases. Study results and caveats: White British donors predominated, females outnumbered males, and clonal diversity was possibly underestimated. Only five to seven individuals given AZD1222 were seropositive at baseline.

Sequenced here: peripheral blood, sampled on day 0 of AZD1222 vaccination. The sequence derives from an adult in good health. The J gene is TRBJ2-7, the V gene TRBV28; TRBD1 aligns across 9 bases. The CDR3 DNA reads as TGTGCCAGCACCCTACCCCGCGGACAGGGGTACGAGCAGTACTTC. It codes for CASTLPRGQGYEQYF.